This T cell receptor (beta chain) was profiled in a study of shared clonotypes between healthy human individuals. This clone has only one observation. Per germline, CDR1 SQVTM and CDR2 ANQGSEA. The CDR3 length is 14 residues. Trimming shortened V by 8 bases and J by 3 bases, and 18 bases separated the two germline ends. Some clones are missing from TCRdb's copy, which holds only in-frame ones; the method was immunoSEQ multiplex PCR. In the table there are 2.5 million or so clones, approximately 90% of which are singletons. The sequenced material came from naive CD4+ T cells sorted from blood. Subset here: CD45RA+ positively selected. This clonotype was obtained from a man between 18 and 35 years old in good health. This chain uses TRBV29-1 with TRBJ2-3; D may be TRBD1 or TRBD2 (6 bases each). CDR3 in DNA: TGCAGCTTCACGAGGGGGGCGGGGACAGATACGCAGTATTTT. This codes for CSFTRGAGTDTQYF.